This is a list of T cell receptor beta chains from one sample in a study of technical replicates of blood from a few donors. Profiled with immunoSEQ multiplex PCR; TCRdb holds only in-frame clones, not every one. Among some 94,000 clones, around 96% were seen once, and the ten largest hold more than 0.35%. The specimen was T cells isolated from PBMCs. These receptors came from a human donor in good health. CDR3s include the opening cysteine and the closing phenylalanine or tryptophan. D genes are given only for firm matches. Rows may omit the clone size; those that give it use once, few, many or a size class.

j_call: TRBJ1-2
v_call: TRBV7-6
clone_size: NA
d_call: TRBD1
cdr3_nt: TGTGCCAGCAGCTTAGTAGGACAGGGGTCTGGCTACACCTTC
cdr3_aa: CASSLVGQGSGYTF

j_call: TRBJ1-1
v_call: TRBV28
clone_size: NA
d_call: NA
cdr3_nt: TGTGCCAGCAGTTTCCAGGCTAAAAGTGAAGCTTTCTTT
cdr3_aa: CASSFQAKSEAFF

j_call: TRBJ2-7
v_call: TRBV9
clone_size: NA
d_call: TRBD2
cdr3_nt: TGTGCCAGCAGCATGGGACTAGCAGCCTACGAGCAGTACTTC
cdr3_aa: CASSMGLAAYEQYF

j_call: TRBJ1-4
v_call: TRBV6-1
clone_size: NA
d_call: TRBD1
cdr3_nt: TGTGCCAGCGGGACAGGGGTTGAAAAACTGTTTTTT
cdr3_aa: CASGTGVEKLFF

j_call: TRBJ1-2
v_call: TRBV27
clone_size: NA
d_call: NA
cdr3_nt: TGTGCCAGCAGTTCGCAGGGCCACTATGGCTACACCTTC
cdr3_aa: CASSSQGHYGYTF

j_call: TRBJ2-2
v_call: TRBV5-8
clone_size: NA
d_call: NA
cdr3_nt: TGTGCCAGCAGCTTGGGGCAGGGTTACACCGGGGAGCTGTTTTTT
cdr3_aa: CASSLGQGYTGELFF

j_call: TRBJ2-3
v_call: TRBV6-5
clone_size: once
d_call: TRBD2
cdr3_nt: TGTGCCAGCAGTCGAGGGACTAGCGGGACAGATACGCAGTATTTT
cdr3_aa: CASSRGTSGTDTQYF

j_call: TRBJ2-7
v_call: TRBV7-9
clone_size: NA
d_call: NA
cdr3_nt: TGTGCCAGCAGCCTTATATACGAGCAGTACTTC
cdr3_aa: CASSLIYEQYF

j_call: TRBJ2-4
v_call: TRBV19
clone_size: NA
d_call: NA
cdr3_nt: TGTGCCAGTAGTATCGTAAACATTCAGTACTTC
cdr3_aa: CASSIVNIQYF

j_call: TRBJ2-2
v_call: TRBV5-1
clone_size: NA
d_call: NA
cdr3_nt: TGCGCCAGCAGCTTGCGAGACACCGGGGAGCTGTTTTTT
cdr3_aa: CASSLRDTGELFF

j_call: TRBJ2-7
v_call: TRBV11-2
clone_size: NA
d_call: TRBD2
cdr3_nt: TGTGCCACCCTCCCTGGGGCGGGAGGGCCACACGAGCAGTACTTC
cdr3_aa: CATLPGAGGPHEQYF

j_call: TRBJ1-2
v_call: TRBV25-1
clone_size: NA
d_call: NA
cdr3_nt: TGTGCCGCCTCTGAGGGTTACGGCTACACCTTC
cdr3_aa: CAASEGYGYTF

j_call: TRBJ2-3
v_call: TRBV7-2
clone_size: NA
d_call: TRBD2
cdr3_nt: TGTGCCAGCAGCTCGGGACTAGCGGCTACCACAGATACGCAGTATTTT
cdr3_aa: CASSSGLAATTDTQYF

j_call: TRBJ2-2
v_call: TRBV7-2
clone_size: NA
d_call: NA
cdr3_nt: TGTGCCAGCAGCACAGCGCGGGGCACCGGGGAGCTGTTTTTT
cdr3_aa: CASSTARGTGELFF

j_call: TRBJ2-6
v_call: TRBV7-3
clone_size: NA
d_call: NA
cdr3_nt: TGTGCCAGCAGCCTTACGTTCGGACAGACCAGGACCTCTGGGGCCAACGTCCTGACTTTC
cdr3_aa: CASSLTFGQTRTSGANVLTF

j_call: TRBJ2-3
v_call: TRBV18
clone_size: NA
d_call: NA
cdr3_nt: TGTGCCAGCTCCCCTACCCTTAGCACAGATACGCAGTATTTT
cdr3_aa: CASSPTLSTDTQYF

j_call: TRBJ2-3
v_call: TRBV7-2
clone_size: NA
d_call: TRBD1
cdr3_nt: TGTGCCAGCAGCTTAGAGGGACAGGGCACAGATACGCAGTATTTT
cdr3_aa: CASSLEGQGTDTQYF

j_call: TRBJ1-4
v_call: TRBV5-1
clone_size: NA
d_call: TRBD1
cdr3_nt: TGCGCCAGCAGCTTAAGTCCGGGACAGCAGAATGAAAAACTGTTTTTT
cdr3_aa: CASSLSPGQQNEKLFF

j_call: TRBJ2-7
v_call: TRBV4-3
clone_size: NA
d_call: TRBD2
cdr3_nt: TGCGCCAGCAGCCAAGATTCGGGGGGATACGAGCAGTACTTC
cdr3_aa: CASSQDSGGYEQYF

j_call: TRBJ2-7
v_call: TRBV30
clone_size: NA
d_call: TRBD1
cdr3_nt: TGTGCCTGGAGTCCCGGGACAGGGACCTACGAGCAGTACTTC
cdr3_aa: CAWSPGTGTYEQYF

j_call: TRBJ1-1
v_call: TRBV6-5
clone_size: once
d_call: NA
cdr3_nt: TGTGCCAGCAGTCCCAGGAACACTGAAGCTTTCTTT
cdr3_aa: CASSPRNTEAFF

j_call: TRBJ1-1
v_call: TRBV19
clone_size: NA
d_call: TRBD1
cdr3_nt: TGTGCCAGTAGTATTAGACAGGGTGGTGTGACTGAAGCTTTCTTT
cdr3_aa: CASSIRQGGVTEAFF

j_call: TRBJ2-1
v_call: TRBV9
clone_size: NA
d_call: TRBD2
cdr3_nt: TGTGCCAGCAGCACATCCAGACTAGCGGGGGGATACAATGAGCAGTTCTTC
cdr3_aa: CASSTSRLAGGYNEQFF